This TCR beta chain is drawn from a study of cytomegalovirus exposure and HLA in healthy donors. 60 Vbeta and 13 Jbeta primers were used in PCR. The data were produced by immunoSEQ multiplex PCR, yet TCRdb's version contains in-frame clones alone and is incomplete. The table records around 200,000 clones, roughly 79% of them present only once. This clone was seen just once. Specimen: PBMCs. This TCR derives from a male donor in good health and CMV-seronegative.

DNA for the CDR3: TGTGCCATCAGTGATAGTGCAGATACGCAGTATTTT. This gives the protein CAISDSADTQYF. The V call is TRBV10-3, the J call TRBJ2-3; no firm D call. Per germline, CDR1 ENHRY and CDR2 SYGVKD. The CDR3 length is 12 residues. Trimming stripped 3 bases from V and 4 bases from J, with 5 bases between.